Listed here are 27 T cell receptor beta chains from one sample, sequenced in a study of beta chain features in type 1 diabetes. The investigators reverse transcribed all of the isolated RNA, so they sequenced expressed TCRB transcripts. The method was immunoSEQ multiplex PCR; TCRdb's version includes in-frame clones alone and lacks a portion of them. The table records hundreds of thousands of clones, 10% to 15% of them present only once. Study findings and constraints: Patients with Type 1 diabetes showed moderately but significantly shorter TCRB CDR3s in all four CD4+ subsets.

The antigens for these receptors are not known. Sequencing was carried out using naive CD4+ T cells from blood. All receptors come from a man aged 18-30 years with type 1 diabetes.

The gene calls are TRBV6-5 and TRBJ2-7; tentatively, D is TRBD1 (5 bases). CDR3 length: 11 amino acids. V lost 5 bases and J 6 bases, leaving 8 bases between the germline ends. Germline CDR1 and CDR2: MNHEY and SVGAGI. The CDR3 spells CASSQGTEQYF. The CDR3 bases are TGTGCCAGCAGTCAGGGAACCGAGCAGTACTTC.

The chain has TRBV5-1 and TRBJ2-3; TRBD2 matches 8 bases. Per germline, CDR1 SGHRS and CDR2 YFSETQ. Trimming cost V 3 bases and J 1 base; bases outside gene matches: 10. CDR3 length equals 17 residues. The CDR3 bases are TGCGCCAGCAGCTCCGTAAAGGGTAGCGGGGGCACAGATACGCAGTATTTT. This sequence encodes CASSSVKGSGGTDTQYF.

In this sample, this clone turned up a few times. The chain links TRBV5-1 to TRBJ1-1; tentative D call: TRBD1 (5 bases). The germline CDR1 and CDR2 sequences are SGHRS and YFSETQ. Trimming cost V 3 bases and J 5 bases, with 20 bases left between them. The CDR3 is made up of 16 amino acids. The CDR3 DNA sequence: TGCGCCAGCAGCTGGGGGGTCCTCTCCGGGGAGACTGAAGCTTTCTTT. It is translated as CASSWGVLSGETEAFF.

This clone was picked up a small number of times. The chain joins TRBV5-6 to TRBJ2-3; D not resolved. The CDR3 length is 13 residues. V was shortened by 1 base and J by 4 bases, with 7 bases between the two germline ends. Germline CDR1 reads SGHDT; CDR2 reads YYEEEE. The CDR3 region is CASSLQDPDTQYF. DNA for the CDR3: TGTGCCAGCAGCTTGCAAGATCCAGATACGCAGTATTTT.

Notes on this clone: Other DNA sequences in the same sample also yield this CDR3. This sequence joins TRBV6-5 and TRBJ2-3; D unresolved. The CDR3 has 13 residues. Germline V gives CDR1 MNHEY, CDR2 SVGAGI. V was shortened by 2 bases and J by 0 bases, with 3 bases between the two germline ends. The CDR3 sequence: CASSYDSTDTQYF. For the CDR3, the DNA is TGTGCCAGCAGTTACGACAGCACAGATACGCAGTATTTT.

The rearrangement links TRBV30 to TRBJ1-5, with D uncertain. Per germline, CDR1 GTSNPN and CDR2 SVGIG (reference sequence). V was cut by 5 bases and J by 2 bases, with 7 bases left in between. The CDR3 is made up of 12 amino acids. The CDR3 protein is CAWGMGNQPQHF. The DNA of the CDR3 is TGTGCCTGGGGAATGGGCAATCAGCCCCAGCATTTT.

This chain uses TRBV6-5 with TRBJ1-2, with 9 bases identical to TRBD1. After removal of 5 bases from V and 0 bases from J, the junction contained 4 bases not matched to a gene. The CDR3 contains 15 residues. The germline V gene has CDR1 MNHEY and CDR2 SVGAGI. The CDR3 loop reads CASSRTGETNYGYTF. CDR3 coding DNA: TGTGCCAGCAGTCGGACAGGGGAAACTAACTATGGCTACACCTTC.

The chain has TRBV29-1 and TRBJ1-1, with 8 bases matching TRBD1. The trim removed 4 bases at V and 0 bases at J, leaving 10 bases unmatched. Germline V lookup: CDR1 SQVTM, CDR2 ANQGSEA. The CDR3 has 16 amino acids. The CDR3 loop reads CSVVRTTGAMNTEAFF. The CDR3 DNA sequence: TGCAGCGTTGTCCGGACGACAGGGGCGATGAACACTGAAGCTTTCTTT.

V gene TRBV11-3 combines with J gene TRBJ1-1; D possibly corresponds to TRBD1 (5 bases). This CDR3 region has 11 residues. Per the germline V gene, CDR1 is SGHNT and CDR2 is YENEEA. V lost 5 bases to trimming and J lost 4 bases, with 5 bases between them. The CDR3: CASSGGTEAFF. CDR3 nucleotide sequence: TGTGCCAGCAGCGGGGGCACTGAAGCTTTCTTT.

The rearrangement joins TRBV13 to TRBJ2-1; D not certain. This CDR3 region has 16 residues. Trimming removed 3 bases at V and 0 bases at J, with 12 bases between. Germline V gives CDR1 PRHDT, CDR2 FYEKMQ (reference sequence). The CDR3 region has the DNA TGTGCCAGCAGCTTTGGCAGGCCCCTCTCCTACAATGAGCAGTTCTTC. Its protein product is CASSFGRPLSYNEQFF.

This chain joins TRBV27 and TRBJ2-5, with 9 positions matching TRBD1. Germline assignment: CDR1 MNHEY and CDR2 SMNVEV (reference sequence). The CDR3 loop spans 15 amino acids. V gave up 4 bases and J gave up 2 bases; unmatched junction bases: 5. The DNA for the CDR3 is TGTGCCAGCAGTTCGACAGGGGGGCGGCAAGAGACCCAGTACTTC. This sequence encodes CASSSTGGRQETQYF.

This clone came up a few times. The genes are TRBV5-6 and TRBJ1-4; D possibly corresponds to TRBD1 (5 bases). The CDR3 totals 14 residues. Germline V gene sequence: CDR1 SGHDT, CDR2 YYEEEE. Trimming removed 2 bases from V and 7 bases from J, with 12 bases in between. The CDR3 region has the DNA TGTGCCAGCAGCTTAACTCAGGGTAGTGAAAAACTGTTTTTT. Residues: CASSLTQGSEKLFF.

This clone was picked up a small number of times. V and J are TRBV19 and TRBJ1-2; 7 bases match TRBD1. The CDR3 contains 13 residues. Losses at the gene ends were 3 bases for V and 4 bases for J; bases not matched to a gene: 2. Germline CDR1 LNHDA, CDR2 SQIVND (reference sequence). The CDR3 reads CASSIKGAYGYTF. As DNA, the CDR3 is TGTGCCAGTAGTATCAAGGGGGCCTATGGCTACACCTTC.

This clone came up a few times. In DNA form, the CDR3 reads TGTGCCGGAGGGACAGGGGGCGCGGAGACCCAGTACTTC. This sequence encodes CAGGTGGAETQYF. The rearrangement joins TRBV7-6 to TRBJ2-5, with 12 nucleotides matching TRBD1. This CDR3 has 13 amino acids. Per the germline V gene, CDR1 is SGHVS and CDR2 is FNYEAQ. J gave up 5 bases and V 11 bases, and 6 bases lay outside the gene matches.

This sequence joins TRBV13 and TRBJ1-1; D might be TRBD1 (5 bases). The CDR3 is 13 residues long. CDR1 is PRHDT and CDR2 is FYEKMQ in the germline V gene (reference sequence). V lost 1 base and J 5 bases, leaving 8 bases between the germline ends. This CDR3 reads CASSLEGRTEAFF. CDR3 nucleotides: TGTGCCAGCAGCTTAGAGGGGCGTACTGAAGCTTTCTTT. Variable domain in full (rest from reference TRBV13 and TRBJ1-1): AAGVIQSPRHLIKEKRETATLKCYPIPRHDTVYWYQQGPGQDPQFLISFYEKMQSDKGSIPDRFSAQQFSDYHSELNMSSLELGDSALYFCASSLEGRTEAFFGQGTRLTVV.

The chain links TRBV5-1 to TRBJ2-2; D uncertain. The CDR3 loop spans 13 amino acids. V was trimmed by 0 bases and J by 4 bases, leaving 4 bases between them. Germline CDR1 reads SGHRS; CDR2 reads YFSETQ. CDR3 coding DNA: TGCGCCAGCAGCTTGGATGTCACCGGGGAGCTGTTTTTT. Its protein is CASSLDVTGELFF.

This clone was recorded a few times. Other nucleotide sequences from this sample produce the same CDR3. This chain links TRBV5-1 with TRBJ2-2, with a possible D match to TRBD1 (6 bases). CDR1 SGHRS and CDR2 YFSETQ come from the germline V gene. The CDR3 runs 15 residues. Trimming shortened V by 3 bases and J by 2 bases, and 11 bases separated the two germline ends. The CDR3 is CASSSTGGNTGELFF. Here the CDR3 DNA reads TGCGCCAGCAGCTCGACAGGTGGCAACACCGGGGAGCTGTTTTTT.

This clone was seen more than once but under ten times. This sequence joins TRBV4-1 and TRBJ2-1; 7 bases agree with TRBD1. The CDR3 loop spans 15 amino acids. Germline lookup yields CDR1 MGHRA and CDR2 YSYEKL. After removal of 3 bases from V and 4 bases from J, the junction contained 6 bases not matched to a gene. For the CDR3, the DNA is TGCGCCAGCAGCCATGGACGGACAGGTTACAATGAGCAGTTCTTC. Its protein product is CASSHGRTGYNEQFF.

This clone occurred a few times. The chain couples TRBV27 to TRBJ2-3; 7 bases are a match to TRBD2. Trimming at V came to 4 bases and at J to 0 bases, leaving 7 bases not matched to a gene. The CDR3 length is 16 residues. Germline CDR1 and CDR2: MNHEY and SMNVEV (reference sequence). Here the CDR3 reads CASSSTPGLSTDTQYF. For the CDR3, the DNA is TGTGCCAGCAGTTCGACTCCGGGACTAAGCACAGATACGCAGTATTTT.

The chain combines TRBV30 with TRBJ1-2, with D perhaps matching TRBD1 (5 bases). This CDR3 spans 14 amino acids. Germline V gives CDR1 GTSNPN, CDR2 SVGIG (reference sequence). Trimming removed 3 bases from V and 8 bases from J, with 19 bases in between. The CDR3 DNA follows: TGTGCCTGGAGCGTCCCTCCGCCAGGGATCGGCTACACCTTC. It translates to CAWSVPPPGIGYTF.

CDR3 region: CASSGRDRGVYALHF. The CDR3, as DNA: TGTGCCAGCAGCGGCCGGGACAGGGGGGTGTACGCCCTCCACTTT. The V gene is TRBV7-9, the J gene TRBJ1-6; 11 bases are a match to TRBD1. The CDR3 runs to 15 residues. J was trimmed by 14 bases and V by 5 bases; bases with no gene match: 11. Germline loops: CDR1 SEHNR, CDR2 FQNEAQ (reference sequence).

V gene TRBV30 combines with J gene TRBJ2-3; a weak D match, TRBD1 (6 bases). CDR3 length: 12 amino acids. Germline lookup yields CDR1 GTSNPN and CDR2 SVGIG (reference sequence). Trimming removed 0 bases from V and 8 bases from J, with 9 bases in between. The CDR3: CAWSVLGGTQYF. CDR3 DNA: TGTGCCTGGAGTGTACTAGGGGGTACGCAGTATTTT.

Written as DNA, the CDR3 is TGTGCCAGCAGCGCCGGCGCGGTCTTCACCGGGGAGCTGTTTTTT. As protein: CASSAGAVFTGELFF. The chain links TRBV9 to TRBJ2-2; D not certain. Between the trimmed V and J ends, which lost 3 bases and 4 bases, there was a span of 13 bases. Germline loops: CDR1 SGDLS, CDR2 YYNGEE. This CDR3 contains 15 residues.

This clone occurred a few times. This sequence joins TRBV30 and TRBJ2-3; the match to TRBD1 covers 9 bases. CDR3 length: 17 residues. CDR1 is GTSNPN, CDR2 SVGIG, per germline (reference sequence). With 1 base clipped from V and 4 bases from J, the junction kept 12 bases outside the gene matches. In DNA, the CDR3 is TGTGCCTGGAGTGCCCCCCAACAGGGGGCAATTGCAGATACGCAGTATTTT. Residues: CAWSAPQQGAIADTQYF. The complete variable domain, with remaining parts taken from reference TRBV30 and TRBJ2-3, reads SQTIHQWPATLVQPVGSPLSLECTVEGTSNPNLYWYRQAAGRGLQLLFYSVGIGQISSEVPQNLSASRPQDRQFILSSKKLLLSDSGFYLCAWSAPQQGAIADTQYFGPGTRLTVL.

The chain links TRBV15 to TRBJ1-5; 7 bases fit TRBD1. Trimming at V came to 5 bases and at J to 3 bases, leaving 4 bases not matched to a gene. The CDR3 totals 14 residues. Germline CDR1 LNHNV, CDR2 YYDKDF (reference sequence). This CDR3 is CATSGTDFNQPQHF. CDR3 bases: TGTGCCACCAGCGGGACAGATTTCAATCAGCCCCAGCATTTT.

CDR3 protein: CASSPTTNTEAFF. For the CDR3, the DNA is TGTGCCAGCAGTCCAACAACGAACACTGAAGCTTTCTTT. The chain carries TRBV28 and TRBJ1-1; no reliable D call. V shed 5 bases and J shed 1 base, with 8 bases lying between them. This CDR3 region has 13 residues. Per the germline V gene, CDR1 is MDHEN and CDR2 is SYDVKM.

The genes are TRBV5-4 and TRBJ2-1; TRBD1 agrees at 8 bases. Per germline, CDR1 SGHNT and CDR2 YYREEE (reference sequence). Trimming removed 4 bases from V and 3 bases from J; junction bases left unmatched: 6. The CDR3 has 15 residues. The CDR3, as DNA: TGTGCCAGCAGCCCCGGGACAGGCTTCTACAATGAGCAGTTCTTC. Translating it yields CASSPGTGFYNEQFF.